This T cell receptor beta chain was profiled in a study of shared clonotypes between healthy human individuals. Germline values: CDR1 SGHRS, CDR2 YFSETQ. The CDR3 consists of 14 residues. V shed 4 bases and J shed 8 bases, with 18 bases lying between them. Donors had no recently reported acute infections or vaccinations and were HIV-negative. The protocol was immunoSEQ multiplex PCR, while the TCRdb copy is restricted to in-frame clones and leaves out a portion. The repertoire has about 490,000 clones, around 80% of them found once; the top ten carry roughly 12%. Sequences were obtained from PBMCs. The V and J genes are TRBV5-1 and TRBJ1-1; D perhaps matches TRBD1 (6 bases). The sequence derives from a woman in her 40s in good health. Some clones in this sample may be carry-over from other donors' samples. CDR3 sequence reads: CASSAPDSSNEAFF. The CDR3 bases are TGCGCCAGCAGCGCGCCGGACAGTTCTAACGAAGCTTTCTTT.